These 28 T cell receptor beta chains were all obtained from the same sample, sequenced in a study of blood T cell repertoires in COVID-19. Sequencing was performed with immunoSEQ multiplex PCR; in TCRdb, only in-frame clones are kept and a portion is missing. This sample has approximately 320,000 clones, with approximately 85% found just once. Material for sequencing was peripheral blood. The receptor set was obtained from a human donor in a cohort sampled during active COVID-19.

The rearrangement uses TRBV6-5 and TRBJ1-2; 8 bases are a match to TRBD1. Germline lookup yields CDR1 MNHEY and CDR2 SVGAGI. The CDR3 consists of 14 residues. Germline trimming cut 2 bases from V and 2 bases from J; bases unmatched to any gene: 1. The CDR3 DNA sequence: TGTGCCAGCAGTTACCGGGACAGGAACTATGGCTACACCTTC. Encoded protein: CASSYRDRNYGYTF.

V usage is TRBV9 and J usage is TRBJ1-2; 8 nucleotides align to TRBD1. Trimming cost V 3 bases and J 7 bases; bases outside gene matches: 8. CDR3 size: 14 residues. Germline CDR1 and CDR2: SGDLS and YYNGEE. The CDR3 DNA follows: TGTGCCAGCAGCGGTGACAGGGGTAGGTTTGGCTACACCTTC. Encoded protein: CASSGDRGRFGYTF.

V is TRBV19 and J is TRBJ1-1, with D unresolved. The CDR3 runs 13 residues. V was trimmed by 4 bases and J by 4 bases, leaving 10 bases between them. Germline assignment: CDR1 LNHDA and CDR2 SQIVND (reference sequence). Here the CDR3 DNA reads TGTGCCAGTAGTAGGAGGGTAGGCACTGAAGCTTTCTTT. It specifies CASSRRVGTEAFF.

The J gene is TRBJ1-2, the V gene TRBV7-9; D is perhaps TRBD1 (5 bases). V lost 1 base, J lost 9 bases, and 12 bases lay in between. CDR3 length: 13 amino acids. Germline-derived CDR1 and CDR2 are SEHNR and FQNEAQ (reference sequence). CDR3 sequence reads: CASSLDSQGSYTF. For the CDR3, the DNA is TGTGCCAGCAGCTTAGACTCGCAGGGCAGCTACACCTTC. The full variable domain, with the rest looked up from reference TRBV7-9 and TRBJ1-2, is DTGVSQNPRHKITKRGQNVTFRCDPISEHNRLYWYRQTLGQGPEFLTYFQNEAQLEKSRLLSDRFSAERPKGSFSTLEIQRTEQGDSAMYLCASSLDSQGSYTFGSGTRLTVV.

The chain uses TRBV6-2 or TRBV6-3 and TRBJ2-3, with TRBD1 matching 8 bases. Per the germline V gene, CDR1 is MNHEY and CDR2 is SVGEGT. This CDR3 has 17 amino acids. V lost 2 bases and J lost 1; bases outside the gene matches: 8. The CDR3 sequence is CASSYQSGRGRTDTQYF. CDR3 DNA sequence: TGTGCCAGCAGTTACCAGTCCGGCAGGGGGCGCACAGATACGCAGTATTTT.

The chain recombines TRBV7-9 with TRBJ2-7; TRBD2 is a possible D gene (5 bases). Trimming removed 1 base at V and 4 bases at J, with 17 bases between. Germline V lookup: CDR1 SEHNR, CDR2 FQNEAQ (reference sequence). The CDR3 is 16 residues long. The CDR3, as DNA: TGTGCCAGCAGCTTAGGGCGTGGGCCCCGGGGATACGAGCAGTACTTC. Translated, it gives CASSLGRGPRGYEQYF.

DNA for the CDR3: TGTGCCAGTATTAGCAGGGAAGGGGGTGGCTACACCTTC. Its translation is CASISREGGGYTF. The V call is TRBV19, the J call TRBJ1-2; the D gene is possibly TRBD1 (6 bases). CDR3 size: 13 residues. Trimming stripped 7 bases from V and 7 bases from J, with 16 bases between. Germline CDR1 is LNHDA and CDR2 is SQIVND (reference sequence).

This chain connects TRBV15 to TRBJ1-2, with D possibly being TRBD1 (6 bases). The CDR3 is made up of 14 amino acids. Germline lookup yields CDR1 LNHNV and CDR2 YYDKDF (reference sequence). V lost 2 bases and J 8 bases, leaving 15 bases between the germline ends. CDR3 amino acids: CATSRSTGIIGYTF. Here the CDR3 DNA reads TGTGCCACCAGCAGATCCACAGGGATTATCGGCTACACCTTC.

About this clone: This CDR3 is also generated by other DNA sequences in the sample. The chain uses TRBV5-1 and TRBJ1-1, with unresolved D. Germline-derived CDR1 and CDR2 are SGHRS and YFSETQ. Trimming stripped 2 bases from V and 4 bases from J, with 12 bases between. The CDR3 sequence is 14 residues long. CDR3 sequence reads: CASSFSGVGTEAFF. Here the CDR3 DNA reads TGCGCCAGCAGCTTCTCCGGGGTGGGCACTGAAGCTTTCTTT.

CDR3 nucleotides: TGTGCCACCAGTGTGGTTGGCGGGGACACAGATACGCAGTATTTT. This codes for CATSVVGGDTDTQYF. This chain links TRBV24-1 with TRBJ2-3; D is perhaps TRBD2 (6 bases). CDR1 is KGHDR, CDR2 SFDVKD, per germline. The CDR3 totals 15 residues. With 5 bases removed from V and 2 bases from J, the gap between germline ends came to 13 bases.

The V and J genes are TRBV6-2 or TRBV6-3 and TRBJ1-1; perhaps TRBD1 as D (5 bases). The V gene lost 6 bases and the J gene lost 7 bases, with 15 bases spanning the gap. The CDR3 sequence is 13 residues long. CDR1 and CDR2 from the germline V gene are MNHEY and SVGEGT. The CDR3 region has the DNA TGTGCCAGCAGCCAGGCGGGGACCTTTGAAGCTTTCTTT. Protein: CASSQAGTFEAFF.

This clone appeared a few times. This sequence joins TRBV7-2 and TRBJ1-5, with 9 bases aligning to TRBD1. This CDR3 is 16 amino acids long. CDR1 is SGHTA and CDR2 is FQGNSA in the germline V gene. Germline trimming cut 2 bases from V and 5 bases from J; bases unmatched to any gene: 7. CDR3 loop: CASSLSKGQGYQPQHF. The CDR3 DNA follows: TGTGCCAGCAGCTTATCAAAGGGACAGGGTTATCAGCCCCAGCATTTT.

A word on this clone: One end of the junction does not line up with germline, which may come from a read error. CDR3 loop: CSAERTGADPNGELFF. CDR3 coding DNA: TGCAGCGCTGAACGGACAGGGGCCGACCCGAACGGGGAGCTGTTTTTT. This chain connects TRBV29-1 to TRBJ2-2; 9 nucleotides line up with TRBD1. The CDR3 contains 16 residues. Germline V gene data show CDR1 as SQVTM and CDR2 as ANQGSEA.

The V and J genes are TRBV9 and TRBJ2-2, with 8 bases lining up with TRBD2. In germline, CDR1 is SGDLS, CDR2 YYNGEE. V lost 0 bases and J lost 4; bases outside the gene matches: 5. CDR3 size: 16 residues. The CDR3 nucleotides are TGTGCCAGCAGCGTAGCGGGGGGGCTCCTCACCGGGGAGCTGTTTTTT. Translation gives CASSVAGGLLTGELFF. The variable domain in full, completed from reference TRBV9 and TRBJ2-2, reads DSGVTQTPKHLITATGQRVTLRCSPRSGDLSVYWYQQSLDQGLQFLIQYYNGEERAKGNILERFSAQQFPDLHSELNLSSLELGDSALYFCASSVAGGLLTGELFFGEGSRLTVL.

The J gene is TRBJ2-1, the V gene TRBV10-2, with a weak D call TRBD2 (6 bases). The CDR3 has 12 residues. With 6 bases removed from V and 8 bases from J, the gap between germline ends came to 11 bases. Per the germline V gene, CDR1 is WSHSY and CDR2 is SAAADI. The CDR3 protein is CASRRGSDEQFF. CDR3 DNA: TGCGCCAGCAGGCGGGGCAGCGATGAGCAGTTCTTC.

The gene calls are TRBV7-3 and TRBJ2-3, with D perhaps TRBD2 (5 bases). The CDR3 is 17 amino acids. The V end lost 1 base, the J end lost 5 bases, and 19 bases lay between the germline ends. From germline, CDR1 is SGHTA and CDR2 FQGTGA. The DNA for the CDR3 is TGTGCCAGCAGCTTAAGTGGCTCGGCGGGTGGTGTAGATACGCAGTATTTT. Amino acids: CASSLSGSAGGVDTQYF. The whole variable domain, filled in from reference TRBV7-3 and TRBJ2-3, reads GAGVSQTPSNKVTEKGKYVELRCDPISGHTALYWYRQSLGQGPEFLIYFQGTGAADDSGLPNDRFFAVRPEGSVSTLKIQRTERGDSAVYLCASSLSGSAGGVDTQYFGPGTRLTVL.

V usage is TRBV9 and J usage is TRBJ2-7; TRBD1 is a possible D gene (5 bases). Per germline, CDR1 SGDLS and CDR2 YYNGEE. V lost 0 bases, J lost 6 bases, and 13 bases lay in between. CDR3 length: 14 residues. This CDR3 is CASSVGVGVGEQYF. For the CDR3, the DNA is TGTGCCAGCAGCGTAGGGGTAGGGGTAGGCGAGCAGTACTTC.

This chain links TRBV30 with TRBJ1-1; D remains unclear. Germline V gene lookup returns CDR1 GTSNPN and CDR2 SVGIG (reference sequence). V was clipped by 5 bases and J by 1 base, with 8 bases between them. The CDR3 contains 12 residues. CDR3 sequence: CAWLGRNTEAFF. The DNA of the CDR3 is TGTGCCTGGTTGGGCAGGAACACTGAAGCTTTCTTT.

In this sample, this clone turned up once. This chain joins TRBV6-5 and TRBJ2-3; the D gene is possibly TRBD2 (5 bases). The CDR3 is made up of 15 amino acids. V shed 2 bases and J shed 6 bases, with 15 bases lying between them. CDR1 MNHEY and CDR2 SVGAGI come from the germline V gene. CDR3 DNA: TGTGCCAGCAGTTACGGCATGGGAGTTTATGATACGCAGTATTTT. As protein: CASSYGMGVYDTQYF.

J is TRBJ2-3 and V is TRBV11-3; D may be TRBD2 (5 bases). The CDR3 sequence is 15 residues long. Germline V lookup: CDR1 SGHNT, CDR2 YENEEA. The V gene lost 6 bases and the J gene lost 0 bases, with 13 bases spanning the gap. CDR3: CASRGQRTSTDTQYF. As DNA, the CDR3 is TGTGCCAGCAGAGGGCAGCGGACTAGCACAGATACGCAGTATTTT.

The rearrangement uses TRBV30 and TRBJ2-3, with a possible D match to TRBD2 (6 bases). This CDR3 is built from 16 residues. Trimming pared 3 bases from V and 0 bases from J, leaving 16 bases between. Germline CDR1 reads GTSNPN; CDR2 reads SVGIG (reference sequence). The CDR3 coding sequence is TGTGCCTGGAGAAGGGGTCCTGGGACTAGCACAGATACGCAGTATTTT. Residues: CAWRRGPGTSTDTQYF.

The chain links TRBV7-8 to TRBJ1-1, with 10 positions matching TRBD1. Losses at the gene ends were 1 base for V and 1 base for J; bases not matched to a gene: 6. The CDR3 totals 17 residues. Germline CDR1 is SGHVS and CDR2 is FQNEAQ. For the CDR3, the DNA is TGTGCCAGCAGCTTAGGGAGACAGGGGGCCAAGAACACTGAAGCTTTCTTT. This sequence encodes CASSLGRQGAKNTEAFF. The variable domain in full, with the rest retrieved from reference TRBV7-8 and TRBJ1-1, is GAGVSQSPRYKVAKRGQDVALRCDPISGHVSLFWYQQALGQGPEFLTYFQNEAQLDKSGLPSDRFFAERPEGSVSTLKIQRTQQEDSAVYLCASSLGRQGAKNTEAFFGQGTRLTVV.

This clone was seen a single time. The chain recombines TRBV5-4 with TRBJ2-4; 7 bases are shared with TRBD2. The CDR3 has 14 amino acids. CDR1 and CDR2 (germline): SGHNT, YYREEE (reference sequence). V was clipped by 4 bases and J by 8 bases; unmatched bases: 9. CDR3 DNA: TGTGCCAGCAGCCCCGAGGGAGGGGTGGACATTCAGTACTTC. Its protein is CASSPEGGVDIQYF.

This clone was seen only once. The rearrangement uses TRBV6-4 and TRBJ1-1; the match to TRBD1 covers 10 bases. Germline V CDR1 and CDR2: MRHNA, SNTAGT. The CDR3 spans 14 residues. V lost 6 bases and J lost 4; bases outside the gene matches: 5. CDR3 region: CASSEDRGSTEAFF. CDR3 DNA sequence: TGTGCCAGCAGCGAGGACAGGGGGTCCACTGAAGCTTTCTTT.

The chain uses TRBV5-5 and TRBJ2-7; tentatively, D is TRBD1 (6 bases). The CDR3 consists of 13 residues. Trimming pared 4 bases from V and 2 bases from J, leaving 10 bases between. CDR1 SGHKS and CDR2 YYEKEE come from the germline V gene (reference sequence). CDR3 nucleotide sequence: TGTGCCAGCAGCCCCGACAGGACCTACGAGCAGTACTTC. Amino acid sequence: CASSPDRTYEQYF. Complete variable domain (other parts from reference TRBV5-5 and TRBJ2-7): DAGVTQSPTHLIKTRGQQVTLRCSPISGHKSVSWYQQVLGQGPQFIFQYYEKEERGRGNFPDRFSARQFPNYSSELNVNALLLGDSALYLCASSPDRTYEQYFGPGTRLTVT.

V gene TRBV3-1 (or the pseudogene TRBV3-2) combines with J gene TRBJ2-3, with no clear D. Trimming removed 4 bases at V and 5 bases at J, with 19 bases between. The CDR3 loop spans 16 amino acids. Per the germline V gene, CDR1 is LGHDT and CDR2 is YNNKEL (reference sequence). CDR3 residues: CASSLSVLPPIDTQYF. The DNA of the CDR3 is TGTGCCAGCAGCCTTTCGGTCCTCCCCCCTATAGATACGCAGTATTTT.

This CDR3 is CATSKGQGPTDTQYF. Here the CDR3 DNA reads TGTGCCACCAGTAAGGGACAGGGGCCCACAGATACGCAGTATTTT. The V call is TRBV24-1, the J call TRBJ2-3, with 10 positions matching TRBD1. The CDR3 is made up of 15 amino acids. Germline V gives CDR1 KGHDR, CDR2 SFDVKD. The ends lost 6 bases at V and 2 bases at J; junction bases unmatched: 4.

The gene calls are TRBV11-1 and TRBJ2-7; a weak D match, TRBD2 (5 bases). Germline-derived CDR1 and CDR2 are SGHAT and FQDESV (reference sequence). The length of the CDR3 is 13 residues. The V end was cut by 5 bases, the J end by 5 bases, with 13 bases between. The chain's CDR3 is CASSPRLRDEQYF. The DNA of the CDR3 is TGTGCCAGCAGCCCCCGTCTGAGGGACGAGCAGTACTTC.